The 17 T cell receptor beta chains in this list originate from one sample, sequenced in a study of cytomegalovirus exposure and HLA in healthy donors. The table came from immunoSEQ multiplex PCR; TCRdb's copy has only in-frame clones and leaves some out. The sample lists roughly 49,000 clones, approximately 95% seen once, with roughly 8% in the top ten. The sequenced sample consisted of PBMCs. The receptors were sampled from a woman aged 18-35 years in good health and CMV-seropositive.

This chain connects TRBV6-5 to TRBJ2-3; a possible D gene is TRBD2 (6 bases). CDR1 and CDR2 (germline): MNHEY, SVGAGI. Between the trimmed V and J ends, which lost 6 bases and 1 base, there was a span of 11 bases. CDR3 size: 14 residues. In nucleotides, the CDR3 is TGTGCCAGCAGCCAAAGGAGGGGCACAGATACGCAGTATTTT. It translates to CASSQRRGTDTQYF.

The rearrangement joins TRBV9 to TRBJ2-3, with D possibly matching TRBD1 (6 bases). Germline V gene lookup returns CDR1 SGDLS and CDR2 YYNGEE. Trimming stripped 4 bases from V and 0 bases from J, with 15 bases between. The CDR3 sequence is 16 residues long. This CDR3 is CASSSRTAISTDTQYF. The CDR3 region has the DNA TGTGCCAGCAGCTCCCGGACAGCTATTAGCACAGATACGCAGTATTTT.

This chain joins TRBV10-3 and TRBJ2-7; 8 bases match TRBD1. Germline loops: CDR1 ENHRY, CDR2 SYGVKD. CDR3 size: 13 residues. V lost 6 bases to trimming and J lost 7 bases; unmatched junction nucleotides: 8. In DNA form, the CDR3 reads TGTGCCATCAGACCCGGGACAGGTAGGGAGCAGTACTTC. As protein: CAIRPGTGREQYF.

The V and J genes are TRBV11-1 and TRBJ2-7; 9 positions match TRBD2. Trimming cost V 2 bases and J 5 bases; bases outside gene matches: 7. CDR1 and CDR2 from the germline V gene are SGHAT and FQDESV (reference sequence). The CDR3 has 15 residues. CDR3 amino acids: CASSLLAGEMDEQYF. CDR3 DNA sequence: TGTGCCAGCAGCTTATTAGCGGGAGAGATGGACGAGCAGTACTTC.

The chain couples TRBV29-1 to TRBJ2-2; 8 bases agree with TRBD2. V dropped 3 bases and J dropped 4; count of bases not matched to a gene: 4. In germline, CDR1 is SQVTM, CDR2 ANQGSEA. The CDR3 extends over 14 amino acids. The CDR3 DNA reads as TGCAGCGTTGATGACGGGAGGGCCACCGGGGAGCTGTTTTTT. Residues: CSVDDGRATGELFF.

The gene calls are TRBV6-5 and TRBJ1-2, with a tentative D call TRBD1 (5 bases). The CDR3 length is 14 residues. V was pared by 6 bases and J by 7 bases, with 18 bases between. Looked up from germline, CDR1 is MNHEY and CDR2 is SVGAGI. For the CDR3, the DNA is TGTGCCAGCAGACGGGGGGGAATCCCTCCTGGCTACACCTTC. This encodes CASRRGGIPPGYTF.

The chain carries TRBV7-5 and TRBJ2-1; whether TRBD2, the table's D call, matches the DNA was not checked. TRBV7-5 is deemed a pseudogene. This CDR3 contains 16 residues. The CDR3 region has the DNA TGTGCCAGAAGCCCCCCCACTAACCACTCCTACAATGAGCAGTTCTTC. Translating gives CARSPPTNHSYNEQFF.

This rearrangement joins TRBV18 to TRBJ2-3; possibly TRBD2 for D (6 bases). V was shortened by 1 base and J by 4 bases, with 12 bases between the two germline ends. The CDR3 totals 15 residues. Germline-derived CDR1 and CDR2 are KGHSH and LQKENI. The CDR3 region has the DNA TGTGCCAGCTCACCACAGACCGGGAGCGCAGATACGCAGTATTTT. Amino acid sequence: CASSPQTGSADTQYF. The full variable domain, completed using reference TRBV18 and TRBJ2-3, is NAGVMQNPRHLVRRRGQEARLRCSPMKGHSHVYWYRQLPEEGLKFMVYLQKENIIDESGMPKERFSAEFPKEGPSILRIQQVVRGDSAAYFCASSPQTGSADTQYFGPGTRLTVL.

The rearrangement uses TRBV10-3 and TRBJ1-5; D might be TRBD1 (5 bases). CDR3 length equals 13 residues. Germline V gives CDR1 ENHRY, CDR2 SYGVKD. Trimming shortened V by 5 bases and J by 5 bases, and 10 bases separated the two germline ends. The CDR3 sequence: CAISPGADQPQHF. In nucleotides, the CDR3 is TGTGCCATCAGTCCTGGGGCAGATCAGCCCCAGCATTTT.

This sequence joins TRBV7-2 and TRBJ2-2, with 9 bases matching TRBD2. The junction had 3 bases not matched to a gene; V was cut back by 6 bases and J by 1 base. Per germline, CDR1 SGHTA and CDR2 FQGNSA. The CDR3 is 15 residues long. This chain's CDR3 is CASRPSGENTGELFF. CDR3 sequence (DNA): TGTGCCAGCAGACCTAGCGGGGAGAACACCGGGGAGCTGTTTTTT.

V gene TRBV6-6 combines with J gene TRBJ2-1; 8 positions match TRBD1. CDR1 MNHNY and CDR2 SVGAGI come from the germline V gene (reference sequence). V shed 5 bases, J shed 10 bases, and the junction held 7 bases outside the gene matches. The CDR3 extends over 13 amino acids. CDR3 nucleotide sequence: TGTGCCAGCAGTCTTGCCAGGGGGCTAGAGCAGTTCTTC. It codes for CASSLARGLEQFF.

The chain recombines TRBV27 with TRBJ1-5, with D uncertain. Germline CDR1 MNHEY, CDR2 SMNVEV (reference sequence). The CDR3 is made up of 13 amino acids. The ends were cut back, 3 bases at V and 0 bases at J, with 3 bases in the middle. The CDR3 bases are TGTGCCAGCAGTTTCAGTAGCAATCAGCCCCAGCATTTT. Translated, it gives CASSFSSNQPQHF.

DNA of the CDR3: TGTGCCAGCAGATCCATTTACAGGGGAACTCTAGCCAAAAACATTCAGTACTTC. Its translation is CASRSIYRGTLAKNIQYF. J is TRBJ2-4 and V is TRBV27; 7 bases line up with TRBD1. The trim removed 6 bases at V and 0 bases at J, leaving 14 bases unmatched. CDR3 length equals 18 residues. Germline CDR1 reads MNHEY; CDR2 reads SMNVEV (reference sequence).

The chain is built from TRBV27 and TRBJ2-3, with 7 positions matching TRBD1. After removal of 3 bases from V and 6 bases from J, the junction contained 21 bases not matched to a gene. The CDR3 has 19 residues. Germline CDR1 MNHEY, CDR2 SMNVEV (reference sequence). The CDR3 spells CASSFRGQISYKVGDTQYF. The CDR3 DNA is TGTGCCAGCAGTTTTAGGGGACAGATCTCTTACAAAGTCGGGGATACGCAGTATTTT.

The gene calls are TRBV30 and TRBJ1-5; 7 nucleotides agree with TRBD1. CDR3 length: 13 residues. Trimming at V came to 1 base and at J to 5 bases, leaving 2 bases not matched to a gene. Germline V gene sequence: CDR1 GTSNPN, CDR2 SVGIG (reference sequence). The CDR3 nucleotides are TGTGCCTGGAGTGGGGACAGCTATCAGCCCCAGCATTTT. This gives the protein CAWSGDSYQPQHF.

In its sample, this clone was seen once. The chain employs TRBV7-9 and TRBJ2-7, with D possibly being TRBD1 (5 bases). Germline CDR1 is SEHNR and CDR2 is FQNEAQ (reference sequence). The CDR3 consists of 14 residues. Trimming cost V 5 bases and J 2 bases, with 13 bases left between them. The CDR3 loop reads CASSRTTAPYEQYF. The CDR3 nucleotides read TGTGCCAGCAGCCGAACGACAGCCCCCTACGAGCAGTACTTC.

This chain uses TRBV6-1 with TRBJ2-3, with D maybe TRBD1 (5 bases). The V gene's germline CDR1 is MNHNS and CDR2 SASEGT. V lost 5 bases to trimming and J lost 1 base, with 13 bases between them. The CDR3 totals 15 residues. CDR3 DNA sequence: TGTGCCAGCAGTCGAATCACAGGACGCACAGATACGCAGTATTTT. Its translation is CASSRITGRTDTQYF.